These 28 T cell receptor beta chains were all obtained from the same sample, sequenced in a study of blood T cell repertoires in COVID-19. Here immunoSEQ multiplex PCR was the method, and the copy in TCRdb shows in-frame clones only, minus some. Of 60,000 to 75,000 clones detected, roughly 90% appear once; the ten largest clones hold 2%. The sequencing input was peripheral blood. The receptor source for this set is a young man with acute or convalescent COVID-19.

V usage is TRBV2 and J usage is TRBJ2-6; 8 bases line up with TRBD2. This CDR3 is built from 16 residues. The germline gives CDR1 SNHLY, CDR2 FYNNEI. J lost 0 bases, V lost 11 bases, and 9 bases had no gene match. In nucleotides, the CDR3 is TGTGCCCGCGGCCGGGGGGGGAGCTCTGGGGCCAACGTCCTGACTTTC. Its translation is CARGRGGSSGANVLTF.

V gene TRBV9 combines with J gene TRBJ2-2; D is undetermined. CDR1 is SGDLS and CDR2 is YYNGEE in the germline V gene. Trimming removed 5 bases at V and 6 bases at J, with 14 bases between. This CDR3 is 14 amino acids long. The CDR3 loop reads CASRLGQQAGELFF. CDR3 nucleotide sequence: TGTGCCAGCAGATTGGGCCAGCAGGCCGGGGAGCTGTTTTTT. Combining the CDR3 with reference TRBV9 and TRBJ2-2 gives the whole variable domain DSGVTQTPKHLITATGQRVTLRCSPRSGDLSVYWYQQSLDQGLQFLIQYYNGEERAKGNILERFSAQQFPDLHSELNLSSLELGDSALYFCASRLGQQAGELFFGEGSRLTVL.

This chain links TRBV2 with TRBJ1-3; TRBD1 matches 7 bases. With V trimmed by 9 bases and J by 0 bases, 11 bases remained unmatched. CDR1 and CDR2 (germline): SNHLY, FYNNEI. CDR3 length equals 16 residues. The CDR3 here is CARKGQLEGSGNTIYF. In DNA form, the CDR3 reads TGTGCCAGAAAGGGACAGTTGGAAGGCTCTGGAAACACCATATATTTT.

This clone was detected once. The V and J genes are TRBV19 and TRBJ1-1; TRBD1 agrees at 8 bases. This CDR3 has 17 amino acids. J was trimmed by 3 bases and V by 6 bases; bases with no gene match: 15. CDR1 and CDR2 from the germline V gene are LNHDA and SQIVND (reference sequence). The CDR3 coding sequence is TGTGCCAGTAGCCGCGTCGGTCAGGGGGCTAGGGACACTGAAGCTTTCTTT. Translating it yields CASSRVGQGARDTEAFF.

The chain combines TRBV2 with TRBJ2-1, with 7 bases matching TRBD2. J lost 2 bases, V lost 6 bases, and 7 bases had no gene match. Per germline, CDR1 SNHLY and CDR2 FYNNEI. The length of the CDR3 is 15 residues. The CDR3 here is CASSSQRGTYNEQFF. CDR3 sequence (DNA): TGTGCCAGCAGCAGCCAGCGGGGAACCTACAATGAGCAGTTCTTC.

The chain joins TRBV28 to TRBJ1-2, with 9 bases matching TRBD1. Germline CDR1 MDHEN, CDR2 SYDVKM. Trimming cost V 6 bases and J 7 bases; bases outside gene matches: 3. The CDR3 runs to 12 residues. In DNA, the CDR3 is TGTGCCAGCAGCAACAGGGGGCTTGGCTACACCTTC. It specifies CASSNRGLGYTF.

J is TRBJ1-5 and V is TRBV4-1; D is unclear. The V end lost 0 bases, the J end lost 1 base, and 7 bases lay between the germline ends. The CDR3 spans 15 residues. CDR1 is MGHRA and CDR2 is YSYEKL in the germline V gene. The CDR3 sequence: CASSQESPSNQPQHF. The DNA of the CDR3 is TGCGCCAGCAGCCAAGAGAGTCCAAGCAATCAGCCCCAGCATTTT.

The chain joins TRBV5-4 to TRBJ1-3; TRBD1 might be the D (5 bases). Looked up from germline, CDR1 is SGHNT and CDR2 is YYREEE (reference sequence). Trimming took off 2 bases at V and 6 bases at J, with 12 bases between the two ends. The CDR3 has 14 amino acids. CDR3 DNA sequence: TGTGCCAGCAGCTTTGGGACTCGTGAAAACACCATATATTTT. As protein: CASSFGTRENTIYF. Variable domain in full (rest from reference TRBV5-4 and TRBJ1-3): ETGVTQSPTHLIKTRGQQVTLRCSSQSGHNTVSWYQQALGQGPQFIFQYYREEENGRGNFPPRFSGLQFPNYSSELNVNALELDDSALYLCASSFGTRENTIYFGEGSWLTVV.

This clone is large. The genes are TRBV5-8 and TRBJ1-5; D gene ambiguous. The CDR3 covers 17 residues. Germline loops: CDR1 SGHTS, CDR2 YDEGEE. With 0 bases removed from V and 2 bases from J, the gap between germline ends came to 15 bases. The CDR3 reads CASSLGSEGGGNQPQHF. CDR3 coding DNA: TGTGCCAGCAGCTTGGGCAGCGAGGGAGGCGGCAATCAGCCCCAGCATTTT.

The DNA of the CDR3 is TGTGCCAGCAGCTGGGGGACAGCGGCAGGAAACACCATATATTTT. Translated: CASSWGTAAGNTIYF. The J gene is TRBJ1-3, the V gene TRBV5-4, with TRBD1 matching over 7 bases. This CDR3 spans 15 amino acids. Germline CDR1 and CDR2: SGHNT and YYREEE (reference sequence). V lost 3 bases, J lost 4 bases, and 7 bases stayed unmatched.

The genes are TRBV10-3 and TRBJ2-7, with a tentative D call TRBD1 (6 bases). The CDR3 extends over 13 amino acids. V was pared by 5 bases and J by 4 bases, with 12 bases between. The germline gives CDR1 ENHRY, CDR2 SYGVKD. As DNA, the CDR3 is TGTGCCATCAGTAGTCAGGGGATATACGAGCAGTACGTC. This codes for CAISSQGIYEQYV.

The gene calls are TRBV30 and TRBJ1-2; a weak D match, TRBD1 (5 bases). Germline V gene lookup returns CDR1 GTSNPN and CDR2 SVGIG (reference sequence). Trimming removed 7 bases from V and 2 bases from J, with 14 bases in between. The CDR3 runs to 13 residues. Here the CDR3 DNA reads TGTGCCTTACAGGAGGGTAGAAACTATGGCTACACCTTC. Translation: CALQEGRNYGYTF.

The rearrangement links TRBV5-6 to TRBJ1-5; D uncertain. The CDR3 covers 14 residues. V shed 0 bases and J shed 6 bases, with 10 bases lying between them. Per the germline V gene, CDR1 is SGHDT and CDR2 is YYEEEE. CDR3 sequence (DNA): TGTGCCAGCAGCTTGGGCGGGGATTCTCAGCCCCAGCATTTT. Amino acids: CASSLGGDSQPQHF.

The chain employs TRBV5-4 and TRBJ2-5; D is unresolved. V lost 1 base, J lost 5 bases, and 6 bases lay in between. The germline gives CDR1 SGHNT, CDR2 YYREEE (reference sequence). CDR3 length: 12 amino acids. CDR3 DNA sequence: TGTGCCAGCAGCTTGTTCCGGGAGACCCAGTACTTC. It encodes CASSLFRETQYF.

The chain employs TRBV4-1 and TRBJ1-4; the D is unclear. V lost 4 bases, J lost 8 bases, and 17 bases lay in between. Per germline, CDR1 MGHRA and CDR2 YSYEKL. CDR3 size: 15 residues. The CDR3 sequence is CASSRLDGNLEKLFF. As DNA, the CDR3 is TGCGCCAGCAGCCGCCTAGACGGGAATCTAGAAAAACTGTTTTTT.

This clone was recorded only once. This sequence joins TRBV19 and TRBJ2-1; D gene uncertain. The CDR3 spans 15 residues. Looked up from germline, CDR1 is LNHDA and CDR2 is SQIVND (reference sequence). V lost 3 bases to trimming and J lost 0 bases, with 9 bases between them. Here the CDR3 reads CASSIAESSYNEQFF. The CDR3 nucleotides read TGTGCCAGTAGTATCGCGGAGAGCTCCTACAATGAGCAGTTCTTC.

The V call is TRBV7-2, the J call TRBJ1-1, with 11 bases fitting TRBD1. The germline CDR1 and CDR2 sequences are SGHTA and FQGNSA. Trimming took 6 bases from V and 6 from J; bases not matched to a gene: 3. This CDR3 is 13 amino acids long. CDR3 nucleotides: TGTGCCAGCAGGCGGGGACAGGGGGCTGAAGCTTTCTTT. Residues: CASRRGQGAEAFF.

The CDR3 DNA follows: TGTGCCAGCAGCTTAGGTATAGACAGGAATCAGCCCCAGCATTTT. This encodes CASSLGIDRNQPQHF. The chain couples TRBV7-8 to TRBJ1-5; D is possibly TRBD1 (6 bases). The CDR3 covers 15 residues. Trimming pared 1 base from V and 4 bases from J, leaving 11 bases between. Germline-derived CDR1 and CDR2 are SGHVS and FQNEAQ.

The rearrangement joins TRBV4-2 to TRBJ2-7; D not certain. V lost 0 bases and J lost 1, with 13 bases in between. The CDR3 covers 16 residues. CDR1 and CDR2 from the germline V gene are LGHNA and YNFKEQ. The CDR3 DNA follows: TGTGCCAGCAGCCAAGAGGGCTTCGCGCATTCCTACGAGCAGTACTTC. This encodes CASSQEGFAHSYEQYF.

This clone was counted a few times. This chain joins TRBV3-1 (or the pseudogene TRBV3-2) and TRBJ1-1, with D possibly TRBD1 on 5 matching bases. Germline V gene sequence: CDR1 LGHDT, CDR2 YNNKEL (reference sequence). Trimming stripped 3 bases from V and 5 bases from J, with 10 bases between. The CDR3 is 13 residues long. The CDR3 here is CASSQGRRTEAFF. The DNA of the CDR3 is TGTGCCAGCAGCCAGGGGCGCCGGACTGAAGCTTTCTTT.

The rearrangement joins TRBV27 to TRBJ2-3, with TRBD2 identical over 7 bases. Germline CDR1 is MNHEY and CDR2 is SMNVEV (reference sequence). The CDR3 spans 15 residues. J was trimmed by 9 bases and V by 6 bases; bases with no gene match: 15. CDR3 DNA: TGTGCCAGCAGCACCACTAGCGAGCCCTACGAGACGCAGTATTTT. Its translation is CASSTTSEPYETQYF.

For the CDR3, the DNA is TGTGCCAGCAGTTATCAGGGGGAGAACACTGAAGCTTTCTTT. Protein: CASSYQGENTEAFF. The chain has TRBV6-5 and TRBJ1-1; 7 bases match TRBD1. Germline CDR1 reads MNHEY; CDR2 reads SVGAGI. The CDR3 contains 14 residues. V lost 3 bases and J lost 1; bases outside the gene matches: 2.

V is TRBV5-4 and J is TRBJ2-3; D might be TRBD1 (6 bases). Per the germline V gene, CDR1 is SGHNT and CDR2 is YYREEE (reference sequence). The CDR3 spans 15 residues. V was shortened by 4 bases and J by 5 bases, with 17 bases between the two germline ends. This CDR3 is CASSARGGVQDTQYF. The CDR3 nucleotides are TGTGCCAGCAGCGCCAGGGGTGGCGTTCAAGATACGCAGTATTTT. Using reference TRBV5-4 and TRBJ2-3 for the parts outside the CDR3, the full variable domain is ETGVTQSPTHLIKTRGQQVTLRCSSQSGHNTVSWYQQALGQGPQFIFQYYREEENGRGNFPPRFSGLQFPNYSSELNVNALELDDSALYLCASSARGGVQDTQYFGPGTRLTVL.

This clone was detected only a few times. V gene TRBV3-1 (or the pseudogene TRBV3-2) combines with J gene TRBJ1-1; the D is unclear. V was clipped by 0 bases and J by 3 bases, with 5 bases between them. CDR3 length: 13 residues. Germline CDR1 and CDR2: LGHDT and YNNKEL (reference sequence). In DNA, the CDR3 is TGTGCCAGCAGCCAAGAGGAGTACACTGAAGCTTTCTTT. The encoded protein is CASSQEEYTEAFF.

This clone was seen at least ten times. The rearrangement joins TRBV6-5 to TRBJ2-5; tentative D call: TRBD2 (5 bases). The CDR3 is 14 amino acids. CDR1 and CDR2 (germline): MNHEY, SVGAGI. The V end was cut by 11 bases, the J end by 3 bases, with 19 bases between. The CDR3 loop reads CAVKGGWREETQYF. CDR3 sequence (DNA): TGTGCCGTGAAAGGCGGTTGGCGGGAAGAGACCCAGTACTTC.

The chain joins TRBV7-9 to TRBJ1-4; 7 bases match TRBD1. This CDR3 region has 16 residues. After removal of 4 bases from V and 0 bases from J, the junction contained 5 bases not matched to a gene. Germline-derived CDR1 and CDR2 are SEHNR and FQNEAQ (reference sequence). The CDR3 loop is CASSSTGAATNEKLFF. CDR3 DNA sequence: TGTGCCAGCAGCTCCACAGGGGCTGCAACTAATGAAAAACTGTTTTTT.

The chain has TRBV27 and TRBJ1-2; 9 nucleotides match TRBD1. The CDR3 consists of 15 residues. With 5 bases clipped from V and 4 bases from J, the junction kept 8 bases outside the gene matches. Germline loops: CDR1 MNHEY, CDR2 SMNVEV (reference sequence). CDR3 amino acids: CASSRNRGQTYGYTF. The CDR3 DNA is TGTGCCAGCAGTAGAAACAGGGGGCAGACCTATGGCTACACCTTC.

V gene TRBV10-3 combines with J gene TRBJ2-1, with 7 bases fitting TRBD2. This CDR3 contains 17 residues. Unmatched junction bases numbered 9, after V lost 2 bases and J lost 2 bases. The V gene's germline CDR1 is ENHRY and CDR2 SYGVKD. The CDR3 coding sequence is TGTGCCATCAGTGAGCCACTGGGGGGGGGAACCTACAATGAGCAGTTCTTC. Translation: CAISEPLGGGTYNEQFF.